The 4 T cell receptor beta chains below come from one sample, sequenced in a study of regulatory dendritic cells for organ transplantation. Sequenced by immunoSEQ multiplex PCR; TCRdb stores in-frame clones only, minus some. The data hold about 20,000 clones, with 80% to 90% observed a single time. The antigens these receptors bind are not known. Allogeneic regulatory or mature dendritic cells were co-cultured for less than 6 days with CFSE-labeled sorted T cells at 1:10. The sample taken for sequencing was naive CD4+ T cells from blood cultured with regulatory dendritic cells. Subset of the sample: CD45RA+ naive T cells. The receptors shown here come from a human donor in good health.

This chain joins TRBV5-6 and TRBJ1-2; the D gene is possibly TRBD1 (5 bases). The CDR3 has 17 amino acids. V was cut by 2 bases and J by 4 bases, with 21 bases left in between. The germline gives CDR1 SGHDT, CDR2 YYEEEE. CDR3 region: CASSLSNRMGLFYGYTF. CDR3 bases: TGTGCCAGCAGCTTATCTAACCGTATGGGGCTTTTCTATGGCTACACCTTC.

The rearrangement uses TRBV6-5 and TRBJ2-7; D gene unclear. Germline V lookup: CDR1 MNHEY, CDR2 SVGAGI. Trimming shortened V by 4 bases and J by 4 bases, and 8 bases separated the two germline ends. This CDR3 has 12 residues. The CDR3 reads CASSSNGYEQYF. Written as DNA, the CDR3 is TGTGCCAGCAGTTCAAATGGTTACGAGCAGTACTTC.

The rearrangement joins TRBV9 to TRBJ2-3; TRBD2 agrees at 7 bases. The CDR3 runs 19 residues. V dropped 4 bases and J dropped 6; count of bases not matched to a gene: 23. Germline lookup yields CDR1 SGDLS and CDR2 YYNGEE. In nucleotides, the CDR3 is TGTGCCAGCAGCCGCCTTCCTCTGGAAAGGACTAGGGTGGGGGATACGCAGTATTTT. The encoded protein is CASSRLPLERTRVGDTQYF. The variable domain in full, completed from reference TRBV9 and TRBJ2-3, reads DSGVTQTPKHLITATGQRVTLRCSPRSGDLSVYWYQQSLDQGLQFLIQYYNGEERAKGNILERFSAQQFPDLHSELNLSSLELGDSALYFCASSRLPLERTRVGDTQYFGPGTRLTVL.

The chain has TRBV27 and TRBJ2-7; D is possibly TRBD1 (6 bases). This CDR3 has 15 residues. The germline V and J ends were trimmed by 5 bases and 3 bases, with 17 bases remaining between them. The V gene's germline CDR1 is MNHEY and CDR2 SMNVEV (reference sequence). CDR3 coding DNA: TGTGCCAGCAGTATAAGAGTACAGGGTTTCTACGAGCAGTACTTC. This sequence encodes CASSIRVQGFYEQYF.